These T cell receptor beta chains were read from a single sample in a study of cytomegalovirus exposure and HLA in healthy donors. TCRdb's table, derived via immunoSEQ multiplex PCR, lists solely in-frame clones and lacks some. Here the sample spans about 65,000 clones, approximately 82% being singletons. Specimen: PBMCs. The receptors were sampled from a girl aged 10-17 years in good health and CMV-seropositive. CDR3s include the opening cysteine and the closing phenylalanine or tryptophan. A D gene is named only where the DNA matches it firmly. Clone sizes are given selectively: once, few, many, or a class where the clone is expanded.

D gene: TRBD1
J gene: TRBJ2-1
clone size: once
V gene: TRBV19
CDR3 protein: CASTGQGSHEQFF
CDR3 DNA: TGTGCCAGTACGGGACAGGGAAGTCATGAGCAGTTCTTC

D gene: TRBD2
J gene: TRBJ2-4
clone size: .
V gene: TRBV11-2
CDR3 protein: CASSYLLAGLAKNIQYF
CDR3 DNA: TGTGCCAGCAGCTACCTTTTAGCGGGCCTAGCCAAAAACATTCAGTACTTC

D gene: TRBD2
J gene: TRBJ2-5
clone size: .
V gene: TRBV5-4
CDR3 protein: CASSFRGGQETQYF
CDR3 DNA: TGTGCCAGCAGCTTCCGGGGGGGCCAAGAGACCCAGTACTTC

D gene: TRBD1
J gene: TRBJ1-5
clone size: .
V gene: TRBV5-8
CDR3 protein: CASNSGTVLNQPQHF
CDR3 DNA: TGTGCCAGCAACTCCGGGACAGTCCTGAATCAGCCCCAGCATTTT

D gene: TRBD2
J gene: TRBJ2-7
clone size: .
V gene: TRBV5-3
CDR3 protein: CARSPGGHEQYF
CDR3 DNA: TGTGCCAGAAGCCCGGGGGGGCACGAGCAGTACTTC

D gene: .
J gene: TRBJ2-7
clone size: .
V gene: TRBV5-6
CDR3 protein: CASSLRQIYEQYF
CDR3 DNA: TGTGCCAGCAGCTTGCGACAGATTTACGAGCAGTACTTC

D gene: .
J gene: TRBJ1-2
clone size: .
V gene: TRBV6-5
CDR3 protein: CASMGSYGYTF
CDR3 DNA: TGTGCCAGCATGGGCTCCTATGGCTACACCTTC

D gene: TRBD1
J gene: TRBJ2-7
clone size: few
V gene: TRBV30
CDR3 protein: CAWTKMTGGFYEQYF
CDR3 DNA: TGTGCCTGGACCAAGATGACAGGGGGGTTCTACGAGCAGTACTTC

D gene: TRBD1
J gene: TRBJ1-1
clone size: few
V gene: TRBV25-1
CDR3 protein: CASSEGRQGWEKAFF
CDR3 DNA: TGTGCCAGCAGTGAAGGACGACAGGGCTGGGAAAAAGCTTTCTTT

D gene: .
J gene: TRBJ1-1
clone size: .
V gene: TRBV5-1
CDR3 protein: CASSLNTPYTEAFF
CDR3 DNA: TGCGCCAGCAGCCTCAATACACCTTACACTGAAGCTTTCTTT

D gene: TRBD2
J gene: TRBJ2-1
clone size: .
V gene: TRBV7-9
CDR3 protein: CASSFPLAGSYNEQFF
CDR3 DNA: TGTGCCAGCAGCTTCCCTCTAGCGGGCTCCTACAATGAGCAGTTCTTC

D gene: TRBD1
J gene: TRBJ1-2
clone size: .
V gene: TRBV6-1
CDR3 protein: CASTDRGLFYGYTF
CDR3 DNA: TGTGCCAGCACGGACAGGGGGCTTTTCTATGGCTACACCTTC

D gene: .
J gene: TRBJ2-1
clone size: .
V gene: TRBV14
CDR3 protein: CASSKWTDNEQFF
CDR3 DNA: TGTGCCAGCAGCAAATGGACAGACAATGAGCAGTTCTTC

D gene: TRBD1
J gene: TRBJ1-3
clone size: .
V gene: TRBV11-2
CDR3 protein: CACSLAGQGSGNTIYF
CDR3 DNA: TGTGCCTGCAGCTTAGCGGGACAGGGCAGTGGAAACACCATATATTTT

D gene: .
J gene: TRBJ2-7
clone size: .
V gene: TRBV6-1
CDR3 protein: CASSEGGFSSYEQYF
CDR3 DNA: TGTGCCAGCAGTGAGGGGGGATTCAGCTCCTACGAGCAGTACTTC

D gene: .
J gene: TRBJ2-2
clone size: few
V gene: TRBV28
CDR3 protein: CASSFSTGELFF
CDR3 DNA: TGTGCCAGCAGTTTCAGCACCGGGGAGCTGTTTTTT

D gene: .
J gene: TRBJ1-2
clone size: once
V gene: TRBV27
CDR3 protein: CASGPYGSYGYTF
CDR3 DNA: TGTGCCAGCGGGCCCTATGGATCCTATGGCTACACCTTC

D gene: TRBD1
J gene: TRBJ1-5
clone size: .
V gene: TRBV6-1
CDR3 protein: CASSDGTGGDQPQHF
CDR3 DNA: TGTGCCAGCAGTGATGGGACAGGAGGAGATCAGCCCCAGCATTTT

D gene: TRBD2
J gene: TRBJ2-3
clone size: .
V gene: TRBV5-6
CDR3 protein: CASRRAGVTDTQYF
CDR3 DNA: TGTGCCAGCAGGCGTGCGGGAGTCACAGATACGCAGTATTTT

D gene: TRBD1
J gene: TRBJ2-1
clone size: .
V gene: TRBV18
CDR3 protein: CASSPIQGENEQFF
CDR3 DNA: TGTGCCAGCTCACCTATACAGGGGGAGAATGAGCAGTTCTTC

D gene: .
J gene: TRBJ1-1
clone size: .
V gene: TRBV30
CDR3 protein: CAWMGLFTEAFF
CDR3 DNA: TGTGCCTGGATGGGGCTCTTCACTGAAGCTTTCTTT

D gene: .
J gene: TRBJ2-3
clone size: .
V gene: TRBV11-2
CDR3 protein: CASSLDRGDTQYF
CDR3 DNA: TGTGCCAGCAGCTTAGACAGGGGAGATACGCAGTATTTT

D gene: TRBD2
J gene: TRBJ2-1
clone size: once
V gene: TRBV4-1
CDR3 protein: CASSQLAGGLGNEQFF
CDR3 DNA: TGCGCCAGCAGCCAGTTAGCGGGGGGGCTTGGCAATGAGCAGTTCTTC

D gene: TRBD2
J gene: TRBJ2-5
clone size: .
V gene: TRBV4-1
CDR3 protein: CASSQGAARASGTETQYF
CDR3 DNA: TGCGCCAGCAGCCAGGGAGCCGCCAGGGCTAGCGGGACAGAGACCCAGTACTTC

D gene: TRBD2
J gene: TRBJ2-1
clone size: .
V gene: TRBV29-1
CDR3 protein: CSVGTSDSEQFF
CDR3 DNA: TGCAGCGTTGGGACTAGCGACAGTGAGCAGTTCTTC

D gene: .
J gene: TRBJ2-5
clone size: .
V gene: TRBV4-1
CDR3 protein: CASSQGGTPEETQYF
CDR3 DNA: TGCGCCAGCAGCCAAGGCGGGACTCCAGAAGAGACCCAGTACTTC

D gene: .
J gene: TRBJ2-3
clone size: .
V gene: TRBV28
CDR3 protein: CASPPPGVPHTDTQYF
CDR3 DNA: TGTGCCAGCCCCCCACCGGGGGTCCCCCACACAGATACGCAGTATTTT

D gene: TRBD2
J gene: TRBJ2-7
clone size: .
V gene: TRBV5-1
CDR3 protein: CASSLGLAGGYEQYF
CDR3 DNA: TGCGCCAGCAGCTTGGGTCTAGCGGGGGGCTACGAGCAGTACTTC

D gene: .
J gene: TRBJ1-2
clone size: few
V gene: TRBV15
CDR3 protein: CATSSRTGSYGYTF
CDR3 DNA: TGTGCCACCAGCAGTAGAACAGGTTCTTATGGCTACACCTTC

D gene: .
J gene: TRBJ1-6
clone size: .
V gene: TRBV27
CDR3 protein: CASITGTADNSPLHF
CDR3 DNA: TGTGCCAGCATTACAGGGACGGCTGATAATTCACCCCTCCACTTT

D gene: .
J gene: TRBJ1-1
clone size: .
V gene: TRBV7-2
CDR3 protein: CASSLVRGSTEAFF
CDR3 DNA: TGTGCCAGCAGCTTAGTACGCGGGAGCACTGAAGCTTTCTTT

D gene: .
J gene: TRBJ1-1
clone size: .
V gene: TRBV2
CDR3 protein: CASSEQGIGAEAFF
CDR3 DNA: TGTGCCAGCAGTGAACAGGGGATAGGGGCTGAAGCTTTCTTT

D gene: TRBD1
J gene: TRBJ2-3
clone size: .
V gene: TRBV7-9
CDR3 protein: CASSTGQGTDTQYF
CDR3 DNA: TGTGCCAGCAGCACGGGACAGGGGACAGATACGCAGTATTTT

D gene: TRBD2
J gene: TRBJ2-1
clone size: .
V gene: TRBV9
CDR3 protein: CASSPDASGVYNEQFF
CDR3 DNA: TGTGCCAGCAGCCCAGACGCTAGCGGGGTGTACAATGAGCAGTTCTTC

D gene: .
J gene: TRBJ2-7
clone size: .
V gene: TRBV19
CDR3 protein: CASSINLAYEQYF
CDR3 DNA: TGTGCCAGTAGTATTAACCTAGCCTACGAGCAGTACTTC

D gene: .
J gene: TRBJ2-1
clone size: .
V gene: TRBV29-1
CDR3 protein: CSVEDGQFYNEQFF
CDR3 DNA: TGCAGCGTTGAAGACGGACAGTTCTACAATGAGCAGTTCTTC

D gene: .
J gene: TRBJ1-4
clone size: few
V gene: TRBV5-4
CDR3 protein: CASSLVGVDEKLFF
CDR3 DNA: TGTGCCAGCAGCTTGGTCGGGGTTGATGAAAAACTGTTTTTT

D gene: TRBD1
J gene: TRBJ1-4
clone size: few
V gene: TRBV7-9
CDR3 protein: CASSRTGEWVEKLFF
CDR3 DNA: TGTGCCAGCAGCAGGACAGGGGAATGGGTTGAAAAACTGTTTTTT

D gene: .
J gene: TRBJ2-5
clone size: .
V gene: TRBV6-5
CDR3 protein: CASSFQASATAQYF
CDR3 DNA: TGTGCCAGCAGTTTTCAAGCCTCCGCCACGGCCCAGTACTTC

D gene: .
J gene: TRBJ2-1
clone size: .
V gene: TRBV25-1
CDR3 protein: CASSAQSNEQFF
CDR3 DNA: TGTGCCAGCAGTGCGCAGTCGAATGAGCAGTTCTTC

D gene: TRBD1
J gene: TRBJ1-4
clone size: few
V gene: TRBV5-1
CDR3 protein: CASSFLGTGDEKLFF
CDR3 DNA: TGCGCCAGCAGCTTTTTAGGGACAGGAGATGAAAAACTGTTTTTT

D gene: TRBD1
J gene: TRBJ2-7
clone size: .
V gene: TRBV4-1
CDR3 protein: CASSQEGQGSSEQYF
CDR3 DNA: TGCGCCAGCAGCCAAGAGGGACAGGGTTCCAGCGAGCAGTACTTC